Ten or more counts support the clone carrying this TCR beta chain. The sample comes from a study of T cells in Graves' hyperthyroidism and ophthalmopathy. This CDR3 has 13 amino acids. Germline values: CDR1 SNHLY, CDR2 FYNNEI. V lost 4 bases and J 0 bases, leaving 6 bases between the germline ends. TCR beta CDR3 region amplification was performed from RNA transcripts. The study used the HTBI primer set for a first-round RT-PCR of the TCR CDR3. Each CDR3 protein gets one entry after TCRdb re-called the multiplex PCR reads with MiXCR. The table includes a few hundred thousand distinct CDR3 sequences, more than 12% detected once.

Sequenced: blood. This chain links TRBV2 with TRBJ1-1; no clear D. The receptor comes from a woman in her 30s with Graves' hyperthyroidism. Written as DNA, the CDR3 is TGTGCCAGCAGTGCAACACTGAACACTGAAGCTTTCTTT. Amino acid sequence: CASSATLNTEAFF.